The 6 T cell receptor beta chains below were found in one sample sequenced in a study of identifying expanded T cells in peripheral blood. This table comes from immunoSEQ multiplex PCR, and its TCRdb copy is limited to in-frame clones, with some not included. Counted here are about 86,000 clones, approximately 85% occurring once; the ten biggest clones make up under 6%. The sequencing sample was made of blood. These TCRs come from a person between 18 and 75 years old in good health.

The CDR3 region has the DNA TGTGCCAGCTCATGGGGCAGCGGGGGTTACAATGAGCAGTTCTTC. Protein product: CASSWGSGGYNEQFF. The chain uses TRBV18 and TRBJ2-1, with 8 bases identical to TRBD2. After removal of 5 bases from V and 4 bases from J, the junction contained 7 bases not matched to a gene. Per germline, CDR1 KGHSH and CDR2 LQKENI. This CDR3 comprises 15 residues.

The chain couples TRBV5-6 to TRBJ1-5, with D maybe TRBD1 (5 bases). V lost 1 base and J 4 bases, leaving 12 bases between the germline ends. From germline, CDR1 is SGHDT and CDR2 YYEEEE. CDR3 length: 15 residues. This chain's CDR3 is CASSLTGRENQPQHF. DNA of the CDR3: TGTGCCAGCAGCTTGACAGGTCGAGAGAATCAGCCCCAGCATTTT. The full variable domain, rest sourced from reference TRBV5-6 and TRBJ1-5, is DAGVTQSPTHLIKTRGQQVTLRCSPKSGHDTVSWYQQALGQGPQFIFQYYEEEERQRGNFPDRFSGHQFPNYSSELNVNALLLGDSALYLCASSLTGRENQPQHFGDGTRLSIL.

The chain combines TRBV5-1 with TRBJ2-2; unclear D gene. The CDR3 is 15 amino acids. Trimming stripped 1 base from V and 7 bases from J, with 14 bases between. CDR1 is SGHRS and CDR2 is YFSETQ in the germline V gene. CDR3 protein: CASSLSPRSSGELFF. In DNA, the CDR3 is TGCGCCAGCAGCTTGTCGCCGCGCTCCAGCGGGGAGCTGTTTTTT.

This chain links TRBV7-9 with TRBJ2-5; possible D gene TRBD2, 5 bases. This CDR3 spans 13 amino acids. V gave up 5 bases and J gave up 3 bases, with 10 bases separating them. Germline CDR1 and CDR2: SEHNR and FQNEAQ (reference sequence). CDR3 DNA sequence: TGTGCCAGCAGCGCCCCGCGGGAAGAGACCCAGTACTTC. Residues: CASSAPREETQYF.

The chain recombines TRBV29-1 with TRBJ2-5; D is ambiguous. CDR1 and CDR2 (germline): SQVTM, ANQGSEA. V lost 7 bases and J lost 5, with 11 bases in between. The CDR3 runs 11 residues. The CDR3, as DNA: TGCAGCGCCCTAATGGGGGAGACCCAGTACTTC. The encoded protein is CSALMGETQYF.

This sequence joins TRBV6-1 and TRBJ1-2, with TRBD1 matching 9 bases. The CDR3 is 14 amino acids. The germline CDR1 and CDR2 sequences are MNHNS and SASEGT. Trimming at V came to 3 bases and at J to 4 bases, leaving 3 bases not matched to a gene. Here the CDR3 reads CASSDRQGGYGYTF. CDR3 nucleotide sequence: TGTGCCAGCAGTGACAGACAGGGGGGCTATGGCTACACCTTC.